These 12 T cell receptor beta chains were sequenced from one sample in a study of cytomegalovirus exposure and HLA in healthy donors. Primers included in the PCR were 60 Vbeta and 13 Jbeta primers. Produced via immunoSEQ multiplex PCR; TCRdb's table is partial and in-frame only. Of 140,000 to 150,000 clones in the sample, roughly 87% were seen once. The sequencing sample was made of PBMCs. Receptors originate from a woman aged 40 to 50 in good health and CMV-seronegative.

This chain uses TRBV6-1 with TRBJ2-4, with 9 positions matching TRBD1. The CDR3 loop spans 13 amino acids. Germline V gene sequence: CDR1 MNHNS, CDR2 SASEGT. After removal of 6 bases from V and 7 bases from J, the junction contained 4 bases not matched to a gene. In DNA form, the CDR3 reads TGTGCCAGCAGCGGACAGGGGCGTAACATTCAGTACTTC. This encodes CASSGQGRNIQYF.

CDR3: CASSYSEAPGEQYF. Here the CDR3 DNA reads TGTGCCAGCAGTTATTCGGAGGCGCCTGGCGAGCAGTACTTC. V gene TRBV6-9 combines with J gene TRBJ2-7; D might be TRBD2 (5 bases). The CDR3 loop spans 14 amino acids. Trimming cost V 0 bases and J 6 bases, with 12 bases left between them. Germline V lookup: CDR1 MNHGY, CDR2 SVAAGI.

The genes are TRBV5-1 and TRBJ1-2; TRBD1 matches 11 bases. V lost 1 base and J lost 3; bases outside the gene matches: 11. Germline CDR1 is SGHRS and CDR2 is YFSETQ. The CDR3 runs to 18 residues. DNA of the CDR3: TGCGCCAGCAGCTTGACCGGGACAGGGGGTACGTTTCACTATGGCTACACCTTC. It encodes CASSLTGTGGTFHYGYTF.

The chain has TRBV11-1 and TRBJ2-7; 7 nucleotides line up with TRBD1. This CDR3 is built from 14 residues. Germline trimming cut 4 bases from V and 4 bases from J; bases unmatched to any gene: 7. Germline CDR1 and CDR2: SGHAT and FQDESV (reference sequence). DNA for the CDR3: TGTGCCAGCAGCTCAACGGACAGGAAATACGAGCAGTACTTC. Encoded protein: CASSSTDRKYEQYF.

The genes are TRBV4-1 and TRBJ2-5; 13 nucleotides align to TRBD2. The CDR3 covers 19 residues. The germline gives CDR1 MGHRA, CDR2 YSYEKL. V dropped 4 bases and J dropped 0; count of bases not matched to a gene: 11. The chain's CDR3 is CASSRARTSGRGYQETQYF. The CDR3 DNA reads as TGCGCCAGCAGCCGTGCTCGGACTAGCGGGAGAGGGTACCAAGAGACCCAGTACTTC.

The gene calls are TRBV5-6 and TRBJ2-3; TRBD2 matches at 9 bases. V gave up 3 bases and J gave up 1 base; unmatched junction bases: 6. The CDR3 sequence is 16 residues long. Germline V lookup: CDR1 SGHDT, CDR2 YYEEEE. This CDR3 reads CASSSSRLAGTDTQYF. CDR3 in DNA: TGTGCCAGCAGCTCTAGCCGACTAGCGGGCACAGATACGCAGTATTTT. Full variable domain (missing parts from reference TRBV5-6 and TRBJ2-3): DAGVTQSPTHLIKTRGQQVTLRCSPKSGHDTVSWYQQALGQGPQFIFQYYEEEERQRGNFPDRFSGHQFPNYSSELNVNALLLGDSALYLCASSSSRLAGTDTQYFGPGTRLTVL.

The rearrangement joins TRBV7-9 to TRBJ1-1, with D perhaps TRBD1 (5 bases). Trimming removed 4 bases at V and 4 bases at J, with 13 bases between. The CDR3 consists of 14 residues. Looked up from germline, CDR1 is SEHNR and CDR2 is FQNEAQ (reference sequence). DNA for the CDR3: TGTGCCAGCAGCTCGGAAGGGGTTGGCACTGAAGCTTTCTTT. Its protein product is CASSSEGVGTEAFF. Full variable domain (outside the CDR3, taken from reference TRBV7-9 and TRBJ1-1): DTGVSQNPRHKITKRGQNVTFRCDPISEHNRLYWYRQTLGQGPEFLTYFQNEAQLEKSRLLSDRFSAERPKGSFSTLEIQRTEQGDSAMYLCASSSEGVGTEAFFGQGTRLTVV.

The chain recombines TRBV29-1 with TRBJ1-4; D is perhaps TRBD1 (6 bases). Per the germline V gene, CDR1 is SQVTM and CDR2 is ANQGSEA. The CDR3 sequence is 13 residues long. Trimming left V 7 bases short and J 4 bases short, with 13 bases between. The CDR3 sequence is CSAQGQYNEKLFF. The CDR3 coding sequence is TGCAGCGCCCAAGGACAGTATAATGAAAAACTGTTTTTT.

The gene calls are TRBV11-1 and TRBJ2-5; 9 bases match TRBD1. The V and J ends lost 4 bases and 1 base, in that order; junction bases with no gene match: 10. CDR3 size: 17 residues. Germline CDR1 is SGHAT and CDR2 is FQDESV (reference sequence). The CDR3 sequence is CASSSGDRAGFQETQYF. Written as DNA, the CDR3 is TGTGCCAGCAGCTCGGGGGACAGGGCGGGATTCCAAGAGACCCAGTACTTC.

J is TRBJ2-5 and V is TRBV10-1; TRBD2 agrees at 13 bases. The CDR3 extends over 16 amino acids. The V and J ends lost 3 bases and 7 bases, in that order; junction bases with no gene match: 8. CDR1 WNHNN and CDR2 SYGVQD come from the germline V gene (reference sequence). CDR3 bases: TGCGCCAGCAGTGAAGGGACTAGCGGGATCGGCGTGACCCAGTACTTC. It translates to CASSEGTSGIGVTQYF.

This rearrangement joins TRBV5-1 to TRBJ2-6; D is possibly TRBD1 (6 bases). With 3 bases removed from V and 1 base from J, the gap between germline ends came to 14 bases. Germline V lookup: CDR1 SGHRS, CDR2 YFSETQ. The CDR3 is 17 amino acids. CDR3 amino acids: CASSSTGFWSGANVLTF. CDR3 bases: TGCGCCAGCAGCTCCACAGGGTTTTGGTCTGGGGCCAACGTCCTGACTTTC.

The chain joins TRBV28 to TRBJ2-7; a possible D gene is TRBD1 (6 bases). The germline V gene has CDR1 MDHEN and CDR2 SYDVKM. There are 13 residues in the CDR3. Deletions cut 2 bases from V and 2 bases from J, with 7 bases between. DNA for the CDR3: TGTGCCAGCAGTTTAGGACAGACCTACGAGCAGTACTTC. This sequence encodes CASSLGQTYEQYF. The entire variable domain, with the rest obtained from reference TRBV28 and TRBJ2-7, is as follows: DVKVTQSSRYLVKRTGEKVFLECVQDMDHENMFWYRQDPGLGLRLIYFSYDVKMKEKGDIPEGYSVSREKKERFSLILESASTNQTSMYLCASSLGQTYEQYFGPGTRLTVT.